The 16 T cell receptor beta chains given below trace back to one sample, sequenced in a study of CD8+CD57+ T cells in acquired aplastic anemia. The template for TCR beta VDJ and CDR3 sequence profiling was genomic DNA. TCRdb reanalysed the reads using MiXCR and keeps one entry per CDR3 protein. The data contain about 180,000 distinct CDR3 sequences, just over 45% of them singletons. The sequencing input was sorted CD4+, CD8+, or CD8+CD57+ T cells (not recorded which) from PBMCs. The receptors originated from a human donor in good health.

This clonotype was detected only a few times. CDR3 nucleotides: TGTGCCTGGAGTTACGGGGACAGGGGCAACTATCAGCCCCAGCATTTT. It codes for CAWSYGDRGNYQPQHF. The chain couples TRBV30 to TRBJ1-5; the match to TRBD1 covers 10 bases. J lost 5 bases, V lost 2 bases, and 9 bases had no gene match. This CDR3 comprises 16 residues. In germline, CDR1 is GTSNPN, CDR2 SVGIG (reference sequence).

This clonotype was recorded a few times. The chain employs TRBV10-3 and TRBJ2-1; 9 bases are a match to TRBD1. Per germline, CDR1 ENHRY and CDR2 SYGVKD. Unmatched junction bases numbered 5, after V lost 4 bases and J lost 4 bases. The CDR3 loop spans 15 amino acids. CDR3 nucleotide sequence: TGTGCCATCAGTGTGGGGACAGGGTCATACAATGAGCAGTTCTTC. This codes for CAISVGTGSYNEQFF.

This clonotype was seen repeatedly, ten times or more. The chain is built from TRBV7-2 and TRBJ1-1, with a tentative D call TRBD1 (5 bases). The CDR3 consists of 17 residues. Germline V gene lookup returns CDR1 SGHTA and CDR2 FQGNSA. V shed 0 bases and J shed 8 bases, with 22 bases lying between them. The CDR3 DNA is TGTGCCAGCAGCTTAGCGAACCCGAGCGGGGGATTCGGGGAAGCTTTCTTT. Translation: CASSLANPSGGFGEAFF.

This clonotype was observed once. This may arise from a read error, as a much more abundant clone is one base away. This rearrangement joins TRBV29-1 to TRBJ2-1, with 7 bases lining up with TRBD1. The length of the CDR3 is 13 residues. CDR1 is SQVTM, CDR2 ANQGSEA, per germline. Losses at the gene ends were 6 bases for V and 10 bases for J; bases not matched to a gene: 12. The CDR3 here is CSVAGGSSYEQFF. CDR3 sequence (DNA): TGCAGCGTCGCAGGGGGTAGCTCCTACGAGCAGTTCTTC.

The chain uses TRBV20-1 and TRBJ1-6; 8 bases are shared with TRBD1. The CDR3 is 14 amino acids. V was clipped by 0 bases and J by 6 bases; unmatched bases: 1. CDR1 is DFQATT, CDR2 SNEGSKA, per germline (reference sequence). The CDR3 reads CSARDDRGNSPLHF. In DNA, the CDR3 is TGCAGTGCTAGAGACGACAGGGGTAATTCACCCCTCCACTTT.

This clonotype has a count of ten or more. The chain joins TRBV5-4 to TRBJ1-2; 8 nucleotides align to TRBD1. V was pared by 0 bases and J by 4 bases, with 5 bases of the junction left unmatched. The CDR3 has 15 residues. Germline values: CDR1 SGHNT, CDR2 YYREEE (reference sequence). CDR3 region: CASSLGQGKFYGYTF. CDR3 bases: TGTGCCAGCAGCTTGGGACAGGGGAAGTTCTATGGCTACACCTTC. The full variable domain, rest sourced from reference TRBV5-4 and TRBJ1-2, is ETGVTQSPTHLIKTRGQQVTLRCSSQSGHNTVSWYQQALGQGPQFIFQYYREEENGRGNFPPRFSGLQFPNYSSELNVNALELDDSALYLCASSLGQGKFYGYTFGSGTRLTVV.

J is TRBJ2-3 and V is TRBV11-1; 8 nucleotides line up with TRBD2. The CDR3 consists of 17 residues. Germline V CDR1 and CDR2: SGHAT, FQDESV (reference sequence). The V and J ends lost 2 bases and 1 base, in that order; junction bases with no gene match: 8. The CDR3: CASSLYSGGVGTDTQYF. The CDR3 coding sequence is TGTGCCAGCAGCTTATACAGCGGGGGCGTGGGCACAGATACGCAGTATTTT.

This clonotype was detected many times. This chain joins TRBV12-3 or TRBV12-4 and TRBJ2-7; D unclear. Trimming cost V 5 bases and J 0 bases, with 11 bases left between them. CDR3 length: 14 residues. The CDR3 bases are TGTGCCAGCAGTATGGGCCTGAGCTCCTACGAGCAGTACTTC. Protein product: CASSMGLSSYEQYF.

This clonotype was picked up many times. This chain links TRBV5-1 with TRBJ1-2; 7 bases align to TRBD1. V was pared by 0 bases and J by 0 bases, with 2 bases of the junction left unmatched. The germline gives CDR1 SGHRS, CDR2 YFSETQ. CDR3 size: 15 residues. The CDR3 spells CASSLGGTANYGYTF. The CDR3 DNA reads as TGCGCCAGCAGCTTGGGTGGGACAGCTAACTATGGCTACACCTTC. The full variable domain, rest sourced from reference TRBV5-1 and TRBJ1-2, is KAGVTQTPRYLIKTRGQQVTLSCSPISGHRSVSWYQQTPGQGLQFLFEYFSETQRNKGNFPGRFSGRQFSNSRSEMNVSTLELGDSALYLCASSLGGTANYGYTFGSGTRLTVV.

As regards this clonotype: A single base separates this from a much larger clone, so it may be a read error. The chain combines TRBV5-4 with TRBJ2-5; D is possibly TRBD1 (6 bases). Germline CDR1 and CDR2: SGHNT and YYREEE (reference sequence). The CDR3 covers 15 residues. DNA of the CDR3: TGTGCCAGCACCCTAGACAGGAGGTACCAACAGACCCAGTACTTC. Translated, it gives CASTLDRRYQQTQYF.

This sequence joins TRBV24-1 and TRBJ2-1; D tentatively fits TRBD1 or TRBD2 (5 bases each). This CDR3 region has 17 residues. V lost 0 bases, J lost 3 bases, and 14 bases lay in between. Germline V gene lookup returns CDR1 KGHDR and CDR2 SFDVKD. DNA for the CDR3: TGTGCCACCAGTGATTTGAGGGACCGGACACACTACAATGAGCAGTTCTTC. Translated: CATSDLRDRTHYNEQFF.

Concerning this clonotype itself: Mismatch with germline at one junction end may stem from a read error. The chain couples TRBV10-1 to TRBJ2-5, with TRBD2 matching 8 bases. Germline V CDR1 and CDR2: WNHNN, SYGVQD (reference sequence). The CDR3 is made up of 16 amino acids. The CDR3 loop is CASSESGSGVQEIQYF. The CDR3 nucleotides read TGCGCCAGCAGTGAGTCGGGTAGCGGGGTCCAAGAGATCCAGTACTTC.

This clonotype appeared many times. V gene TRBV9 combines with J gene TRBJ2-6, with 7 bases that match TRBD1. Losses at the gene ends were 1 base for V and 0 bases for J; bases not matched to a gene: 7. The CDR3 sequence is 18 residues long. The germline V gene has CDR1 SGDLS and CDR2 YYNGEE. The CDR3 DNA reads TGTGCCAGCAGCGTAACGCCGACAGGGAGCTCTGGGGCCAACGTCCTGACTTTC. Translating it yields CASSVTPTGSSGANVLTF.

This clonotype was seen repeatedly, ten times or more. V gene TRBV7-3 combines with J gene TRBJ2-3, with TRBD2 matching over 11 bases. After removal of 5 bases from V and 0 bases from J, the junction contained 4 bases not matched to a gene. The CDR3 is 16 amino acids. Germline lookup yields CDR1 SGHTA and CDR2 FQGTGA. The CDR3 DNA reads TGTGCCAGCAGCCCGGGGACTAGCGGCAGCACAGATACGCAGTATTTT. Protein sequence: CASSPGTSGSTDTQYF.

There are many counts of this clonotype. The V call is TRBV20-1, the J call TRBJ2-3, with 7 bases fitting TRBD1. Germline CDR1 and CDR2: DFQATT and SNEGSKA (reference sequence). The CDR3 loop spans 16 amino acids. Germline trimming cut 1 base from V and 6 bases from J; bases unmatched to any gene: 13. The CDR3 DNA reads TGCAGTGCTAGAGCTTATACAGGGGCCAAAGTGGATACGCAGTATTTT. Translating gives CSARAYTGAKVDTQYF.

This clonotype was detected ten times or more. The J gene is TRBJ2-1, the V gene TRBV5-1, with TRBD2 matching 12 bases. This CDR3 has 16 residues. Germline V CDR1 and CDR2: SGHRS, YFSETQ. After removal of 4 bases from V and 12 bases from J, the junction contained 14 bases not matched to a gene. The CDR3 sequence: CASSPGLAGLGGGQFF. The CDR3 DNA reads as TGCGCCAGCAGCCCAGGACTAGCGGGATTGGGGGGTGGGCAGTTCTTC.